This T cell receptor beta chain derives from a study of OX40 agonist ivuxolimab in advanced cancers. Turning to the study itself: Prior anti-PD-1, anti-PD-L1 or anti-CTLA-4 therapy did not bar entry, and approximately 40% had some.

Germline V CDR1 and CDR2: SGHRS, YFSETQ. V shed 4 bases, J shed 7 bases, and the junction held 5 bases outside the gene matches. There are 13 residues in the CDR3. Clones were read by immunoSEQ multiplex PCR, and TCRdb kept only the in-frame ones, dropping some. This table has about 50,000 clones, approximately 91% appearing once. The chain employs TRBV5-1 and TRBJ2-1; 7 bases align to TRBD1. The source material was CD4+ or CD8+ T cells sorted from blood, sampled in a trial of the OX40 agonist ivuxolimab. This TCR was sampled from an adult with an advanced solid tumor such as melanoma, head and neck, liver or kidney cancer. The CDR3 loop is CASSPTGMNEQFF. The CDR3 DNA follows: TGCGCCAGCAGCCCGACAGGGATGAATGAGCAGTTCTTC.